This TCR beta chain was identified in a study of cytomegalovirus exposure and HLA in healthy donors. As for the study in general: Counted in an early data release were about 85 million unique TCRs from HLA-typed donors.

About this clone itself: The target antigen is unknown.

Germline V gene sequence: CDR1 GTSNPN, CDR2 SVGIG (reference sequence). The ends lost 3 bases at V and 4 bases at J; junction bases unmatched: 4. The CDR3 is made up of 14 amino acids. The PCR had 60 Vbeta and 13 Jbeta primers. The data were produced by immunoSEQ multiplex PCR, yet TCRdb's version contains in-frame clones alone and is incomplete. The sample carries roughly 77,000 clones, under 80% recorded once. The study's findings and limits: TCR beta V- and J-gene trimming was later associated with a missense DCLRE1C variant. The later analysis indicated that the majority of CMV-associated TCR beta chains appeared HLA-restricted. Researchers counted 180 or so TCR beta chains as cytomegalovirus-associated.

The V and J genes are TRBV30 and TRBJ1-4; 8 bases match TRBD1. The sequenced sample consisted of PBMCs. The TCR originated in a woman aged 45 to 65 in good health and CMV-seropositive. The CDR3 DNA sequence: TGTGCCTGGAGGAGGACAGGGATTAATGAAAAACTGTTTTTT. As protein: CAWRRTGINEKLFF.